The TCR beta chain described here comes from a study of shared clonotypes between healthy human individuals. Between the trimmed V and J ends, which lost 6 bases and 4 bases, there was a span of 12 bases. Germline CDR1 LNHDA, CDR2 SQIVND (reference sequence). The CDR3 has 13 residues. The protocol was immunoSEQ multiplex PCR, while the TCRdb copy is restricted to in-frame clones and leaves out a portion. The data contain tens of thousands of clones, over 55% of them singletons. This chain joins TRBV19 and TRBJ2-5; D not resolved. The TCR originated in a man aged 25-45 years in good health. The sample taken for sequencing was memory CD8+ T cells sorted from blood. Stated subset: CD45RO+ cells pooled with CCR7-negative TemRA cells. CDR3 nucleotide sequence: TGTGCCAGTAGCTCCAATCGGCGAGAGACCCAGTACTTC. This encodes CASSSNRRETQYF.